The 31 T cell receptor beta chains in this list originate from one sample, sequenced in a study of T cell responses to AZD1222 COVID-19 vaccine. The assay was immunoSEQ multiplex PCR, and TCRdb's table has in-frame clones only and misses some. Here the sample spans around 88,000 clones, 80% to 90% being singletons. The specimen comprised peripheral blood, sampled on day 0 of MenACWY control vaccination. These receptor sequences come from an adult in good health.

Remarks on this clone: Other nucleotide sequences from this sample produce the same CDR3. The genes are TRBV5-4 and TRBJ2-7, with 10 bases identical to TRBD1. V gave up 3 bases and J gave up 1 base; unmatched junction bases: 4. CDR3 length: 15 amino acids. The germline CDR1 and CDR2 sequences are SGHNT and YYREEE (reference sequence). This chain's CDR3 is CASSSGQGVSYEQYF. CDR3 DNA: TGTGCCAGCAGCTCCGGACAGGGGGTATCCTACGAGCAGTACTTC.

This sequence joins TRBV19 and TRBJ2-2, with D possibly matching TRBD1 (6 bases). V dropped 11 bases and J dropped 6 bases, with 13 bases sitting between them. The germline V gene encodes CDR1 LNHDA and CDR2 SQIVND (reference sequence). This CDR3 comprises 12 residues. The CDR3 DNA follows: TGTGCCGCCTCCAGGGGTGCCGGGGAGCTGTTTTTT. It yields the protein CAASRGAGELFF.

The CDR3 region is CAWSVGVGGNTIYF. DNA for the CDR3: TGTGCCTGGAGTGTGGGGGTGGGAGGAAACACCATATATTTT. The chain couples TRBV30 to TRBJ1-3; possible D gene TRBD1, 5 bases. Germline CDR1 GTSNPN, CDR2 SVGIG (reference sequence). V shed 0 bases and J shed 4 bases, with 10 bases lying between them. This CDR3 is 14 amino acids long.

CDR3 sequence: CASSMVGTGNNEQFF. As DNA, the CDR3 is TGTGCCAGTAGTATGGTTGGGACAGGAAACAATGAGCAGTTCTTC. V is TRBV19 and J is TRBJ2-1, with 8 bases lining up with TRBD1. Germline loops: CDR1 LNHDA, CDR2 SQIVND (reference sequence). The trim removed 3 bases at V and 5 bases at J, leaving 6 bases unmatched. The CDR3 is 15 residues long.

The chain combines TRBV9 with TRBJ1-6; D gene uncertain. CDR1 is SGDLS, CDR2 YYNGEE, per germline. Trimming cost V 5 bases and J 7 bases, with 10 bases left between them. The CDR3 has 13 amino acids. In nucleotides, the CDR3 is TGTGCCAGCAGAGAGGGTAGGAATTCACCCCTCCACTTT. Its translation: CASREGRNSPLHF.

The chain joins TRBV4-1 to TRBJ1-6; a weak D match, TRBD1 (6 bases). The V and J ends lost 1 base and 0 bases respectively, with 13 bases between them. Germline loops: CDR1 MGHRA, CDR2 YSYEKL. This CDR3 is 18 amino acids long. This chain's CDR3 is CASSQATGYFSYNSPLHF. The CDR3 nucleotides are TGCGCCAGCAGCCAAGCGACAGGATACTTCTCCTATAATTCACCCCTCCACTTT.

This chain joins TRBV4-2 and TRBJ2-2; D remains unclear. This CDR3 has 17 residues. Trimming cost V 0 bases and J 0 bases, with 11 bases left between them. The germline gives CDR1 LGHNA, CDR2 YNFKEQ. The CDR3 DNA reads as TGTGCCAGCAGCCAAGATCCGGGTCCAACGAACACCGGGGAGCTGTTTTTT. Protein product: CASSQDPGPTNTGELFF.

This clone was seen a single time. CDR3 amino acids: CASSRTGIESPLHF. The CDR3 nucleotides read TGTGCCAGCTCGCGGACGGGGATAGAATCACCCCTCCACTTT. The V call is TRBV18, the J call TRBJ1-6; D gene unclear. Trimming left V 6 bases short and J 10 bases short, with 16 bases between. The CDR3 is made up of 14 amino acids. Germline loops: CDR1 KGHSH, CDR2 LQKENI.

The CDR3 DNA reads TGTGCCAGCAGTTACATAGAGCGTCTAGAAGCTTTCTTT. Its protein product is CASSYIERLEAFF. The chain links TRBV6-5 to TRBJ1-1; D unresolved. The CDR3 consists of 13 residues. CDR1 MNHEY and CDR2 SVGAGI come from the germline V gene. V gave up 2 bases and J gave up 8 bases, with 12 bases separating them.

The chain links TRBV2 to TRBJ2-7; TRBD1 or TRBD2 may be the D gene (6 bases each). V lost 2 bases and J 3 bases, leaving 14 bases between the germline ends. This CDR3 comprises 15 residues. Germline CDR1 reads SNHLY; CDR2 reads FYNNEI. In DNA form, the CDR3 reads TGTGCCAGCAGTGAACGGGGGCCTAGCCGCTACGAGCAGTACTTC. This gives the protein CASSERGPSRYEQYF. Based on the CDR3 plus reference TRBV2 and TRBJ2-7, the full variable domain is EPEVTQTPSHQVTQMGQEVILRCVPISNHLYFYWYRQILGQKVEFLVSFYNNEISEKSEIFDDQFSVERPDGSNFTLKIRSTKLEDSAMYFCASSERGPSRYEQYFGPGTRLTVT.

For the CDR3, the DNA is TGCGCCAGCAGCACGTCCGGGAGTTTAAACACTGAAGCTTTCTTT. It specifies CASSTSGSLNTEAFF. The V gene is TRBV5-1, the J gene TRBJ1-1; D call uncertain. V dropped 4 bases and J dropped 2 bases, with 15 bases sitting between them. The length of the CDR3 is 15 residues. Germline lookup yields CDR1 SGHRS and CDR2 YFSETQ.

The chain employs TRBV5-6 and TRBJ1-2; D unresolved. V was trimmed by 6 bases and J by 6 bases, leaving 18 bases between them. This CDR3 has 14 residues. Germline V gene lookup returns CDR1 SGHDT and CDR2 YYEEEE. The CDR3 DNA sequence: TGTGCCAGCACCTTATCCCTCTTTGGAAATGGCTACACCTTC. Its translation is CASTLSLFGNGYTF.

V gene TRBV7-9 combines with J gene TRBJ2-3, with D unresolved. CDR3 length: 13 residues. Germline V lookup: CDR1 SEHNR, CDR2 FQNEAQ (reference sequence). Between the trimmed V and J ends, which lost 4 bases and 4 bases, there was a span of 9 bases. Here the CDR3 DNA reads TGTGCCAGCAGCTCGCGCGGCCCAGATACGCAGTATTTT. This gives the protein CASSSRGPDTQYF.

The DNA for the CDR3 is TGTGCCAGCAGATCCAGGGGATCGAACACCGGGGAGCTGTTTTTT. Translating it yields CASRSRGSNTGELFF. This sequence joins TRBV7-8 and TRBJ2-2; maybe TRBD1 (6 bases). Germline V gene data show CDR1 as SGHVS and CDR2 as FQNEAQ. V lost 6 bases and J lost 0, with 11 bases in between. This CDR3 contains 15 residues.

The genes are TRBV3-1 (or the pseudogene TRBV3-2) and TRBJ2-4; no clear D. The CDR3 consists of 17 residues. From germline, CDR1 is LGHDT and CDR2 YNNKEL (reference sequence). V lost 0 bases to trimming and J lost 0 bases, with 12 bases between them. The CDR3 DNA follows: TGTGCCAGCAGCCAAGAACCCGGACCTCTAGCCAAAAACATTCAGTACTTC. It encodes CASSQEPGPLAKNIQYF.

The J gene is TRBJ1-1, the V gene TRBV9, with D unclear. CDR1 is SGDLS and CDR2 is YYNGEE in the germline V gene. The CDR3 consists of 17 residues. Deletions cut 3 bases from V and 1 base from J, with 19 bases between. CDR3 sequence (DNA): TGTGCCAGCAGCGCGGAGAGGCTCGGTTGGGGGAACACTGAAGCTTTCTTT. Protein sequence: CASSAERLGWGNTEAFF. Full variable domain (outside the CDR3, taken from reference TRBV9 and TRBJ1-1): DSGVTQTPKHLITATGQRVTLRCSPRSGDLSVYWYQQSLDQGLQFLIQYYNGEERAKGNILERFSAQQFPDLHSELNLSSLELGDSALYFCASSAERLGWGNTEAFFGQGTRLTVV.

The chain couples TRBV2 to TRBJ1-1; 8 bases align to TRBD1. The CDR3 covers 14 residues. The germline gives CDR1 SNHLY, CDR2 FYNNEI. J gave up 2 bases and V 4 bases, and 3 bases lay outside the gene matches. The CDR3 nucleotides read TGTGCCAGCAGTGTAGGACAGGGTAACACTGAAGCTTTCTTT. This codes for CASSVGQGNTEAFF.

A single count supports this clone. In DNA form, the CDR3 reads TGTGCCAGCAGCTCAATGAAAGAATCACCCCTCCACTTT. Protein: CASSSMKESPLHF. V is TRBV7-9 and J is TRBJ1-6; D is undetermined. V was pared by 4 bases and J by 10 bases, with 11 bases between. Germline loops: CDR1 SEHNR, CDR2 FQNEAQ (reference sequence). The CDR3 covers 13 residues.

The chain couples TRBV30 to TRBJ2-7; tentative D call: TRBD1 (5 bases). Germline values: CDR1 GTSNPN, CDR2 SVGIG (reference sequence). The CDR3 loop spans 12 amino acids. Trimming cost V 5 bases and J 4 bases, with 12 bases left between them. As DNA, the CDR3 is TGTGCCTGGGGCCTCAGGGTTTACGAGCAGTACTTC. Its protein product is CAWGLRVYEQYF.

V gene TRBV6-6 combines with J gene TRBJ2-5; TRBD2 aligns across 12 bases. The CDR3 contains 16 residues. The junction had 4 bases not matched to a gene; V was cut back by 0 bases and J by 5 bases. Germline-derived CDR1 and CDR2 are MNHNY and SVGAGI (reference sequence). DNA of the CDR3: TGTGCCAGCAGTTACTCGACTAGCGGGGGTGGGGAGACCCAGTACTTC. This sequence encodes CASSYSTSGGGETQYF.

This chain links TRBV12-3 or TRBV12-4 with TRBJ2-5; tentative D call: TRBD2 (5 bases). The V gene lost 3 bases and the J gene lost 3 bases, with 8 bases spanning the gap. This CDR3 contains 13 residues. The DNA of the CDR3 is TGTGCCAGCAGTTTCTCCGGGGAAGAGACCCAGTACTTC. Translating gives CASSFSGEETQYF.

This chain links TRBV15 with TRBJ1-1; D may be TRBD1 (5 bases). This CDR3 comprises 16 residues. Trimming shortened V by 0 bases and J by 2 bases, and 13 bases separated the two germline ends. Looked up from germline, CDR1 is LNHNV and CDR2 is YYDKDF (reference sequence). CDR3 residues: CATSRDRGRDNTEAFF. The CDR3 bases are TGTGCCACCAGCAGAGATAGGGGCAGGGATAACACTGAAGCTTTCTTT.

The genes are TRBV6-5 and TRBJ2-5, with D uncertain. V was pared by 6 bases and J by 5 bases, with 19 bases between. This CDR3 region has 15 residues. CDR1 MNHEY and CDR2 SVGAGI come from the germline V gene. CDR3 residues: CASSPLAQNDETQYF. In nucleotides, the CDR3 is TGTGCCAGCAGCCCCCTCGCCCAAAACGACGAGACCCAGTACTTC.

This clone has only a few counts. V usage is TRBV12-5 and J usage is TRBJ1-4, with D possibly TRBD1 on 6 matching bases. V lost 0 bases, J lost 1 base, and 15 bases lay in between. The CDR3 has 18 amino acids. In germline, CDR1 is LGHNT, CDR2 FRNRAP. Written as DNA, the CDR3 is TGTGCTAGTGGTTTGGTTCTTTGGGACAATCGAACTAATGAAAAACTGTTTTTT. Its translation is CASGLVLWDNRTNEKLFF.

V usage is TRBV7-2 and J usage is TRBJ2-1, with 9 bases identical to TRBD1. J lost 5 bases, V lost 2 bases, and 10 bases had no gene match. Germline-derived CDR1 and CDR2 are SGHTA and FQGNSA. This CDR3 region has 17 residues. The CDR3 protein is CASSLRRPGQGNNEQFF. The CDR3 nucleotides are TGTGCCAGCAGCTTAAGACGCCCGGGACAGGGAAACAATGAGCAGTTCTTC.

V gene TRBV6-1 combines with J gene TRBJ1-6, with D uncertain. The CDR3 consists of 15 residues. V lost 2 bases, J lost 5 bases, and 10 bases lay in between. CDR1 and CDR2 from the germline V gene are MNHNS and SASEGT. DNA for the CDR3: TGTGCCAGCAGTGAAAAATTCCAAAATAATTCACCCCTCCACTTT. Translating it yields CASSEKFQNNSPLHF.

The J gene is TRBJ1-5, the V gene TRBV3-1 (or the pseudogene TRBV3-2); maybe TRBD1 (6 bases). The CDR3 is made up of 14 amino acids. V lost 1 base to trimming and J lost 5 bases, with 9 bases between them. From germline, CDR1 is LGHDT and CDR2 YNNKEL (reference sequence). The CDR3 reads CASSQGAGDQPQHF. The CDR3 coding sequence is TGTGCCAGCAGCCAAGGGGCAGGGGATCAGCCCCAGCATTTT.

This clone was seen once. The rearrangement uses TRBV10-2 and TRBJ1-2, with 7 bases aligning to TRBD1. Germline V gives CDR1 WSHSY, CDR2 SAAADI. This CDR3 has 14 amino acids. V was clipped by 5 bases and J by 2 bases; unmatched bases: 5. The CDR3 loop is CASSWDSSNYGYTF. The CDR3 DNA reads TGCGCCAGCAGTTGGGACAGTTCAAACTATGGCTACACCTTC.

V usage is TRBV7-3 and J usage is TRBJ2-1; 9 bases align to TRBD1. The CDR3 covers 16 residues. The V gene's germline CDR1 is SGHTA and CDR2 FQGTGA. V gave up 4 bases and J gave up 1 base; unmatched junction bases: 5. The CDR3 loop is CASSSNRGPSYNEQFF. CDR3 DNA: TGTGCCAGCAGCTCCAACAGGGGGCCTTCCTACAATGAGCAGTTCTTC.

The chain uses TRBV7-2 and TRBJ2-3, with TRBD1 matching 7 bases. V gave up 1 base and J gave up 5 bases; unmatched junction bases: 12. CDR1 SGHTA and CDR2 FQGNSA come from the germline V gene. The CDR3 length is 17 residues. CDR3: CASSLGGTAPGEDTQYF. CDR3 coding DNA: TGTGCCAGCAGCTTAGGAGGGACAGCCCCCGGGGAAGATACGCAGTATTTT.

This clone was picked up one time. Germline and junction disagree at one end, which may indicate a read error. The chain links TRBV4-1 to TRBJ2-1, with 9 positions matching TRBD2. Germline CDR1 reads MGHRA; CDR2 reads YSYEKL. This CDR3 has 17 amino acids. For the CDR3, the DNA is TGCGCCAGCACCCAAGCCACGCGGGGGGGTTCCTACAATGAGCAGTTCTTC. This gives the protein CASTQATRGGSYNEQFF.